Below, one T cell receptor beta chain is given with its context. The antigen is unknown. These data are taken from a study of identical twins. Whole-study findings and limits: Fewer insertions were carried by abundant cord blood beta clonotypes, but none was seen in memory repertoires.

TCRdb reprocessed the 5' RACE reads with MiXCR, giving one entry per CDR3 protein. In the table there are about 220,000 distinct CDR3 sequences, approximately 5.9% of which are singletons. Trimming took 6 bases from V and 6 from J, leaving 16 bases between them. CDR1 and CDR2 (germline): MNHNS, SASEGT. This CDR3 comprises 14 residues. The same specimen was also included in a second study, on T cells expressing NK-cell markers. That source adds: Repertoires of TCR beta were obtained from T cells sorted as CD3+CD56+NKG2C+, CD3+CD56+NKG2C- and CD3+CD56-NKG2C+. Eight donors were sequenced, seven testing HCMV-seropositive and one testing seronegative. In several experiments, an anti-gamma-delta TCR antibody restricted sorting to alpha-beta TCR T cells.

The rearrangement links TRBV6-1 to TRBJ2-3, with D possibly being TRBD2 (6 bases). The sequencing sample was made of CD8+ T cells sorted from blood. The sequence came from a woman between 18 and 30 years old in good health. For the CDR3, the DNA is TGTGCCAGCAGGAGGGACTTCTCGTGGGATACGCAGTATTTT. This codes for CASRRDFSWDTQYF.